These 9 T cell receptor beta chains originate from one sample sequenced in a study of T cell responses to AZD1222 COVID-19 vaccine. Method: immunoSEQ multiplex PCR; TCRdb's copy keeps in-frame clones and lacks some. The sample contains more than 80,000 clones, 85% to 90% of which appear only once. The sample here was peripheral blood, taken on day 0 of MenACWY control vaccination. All receptors come from an adult in good health.

This chain links TRBV3-1 (or the pseudogene TRBV3-2) with TRBJ2-2, with TRBD2 matching 7 bases. Germline CDR1 LGHDT, CDR2 YNNKEL (reference sequence). CDR3 size: 18 residues. The J segment lost 4 bases and the V segment lost 4 bases, leaving 15 bases of the junction unmatched. The CDR3 sequence is CASSPVGLHMAVTGELFF. The DNA of the CDR3 is TGTGCCAGCAGCCCGGTGGGACTACACATGGCTGTCACCGGGGAGCTGTTTTTT.

The chain uses TRBV19 and TRBJ2-3; 9 bases agree with TRBD1. The CDR3 has 15 residues. Losses at the gene ends were 6 bases for V and 2 bases for J; bases not matched to a gene: 6. Germline CDR1 and CDR2: LNHDA and SQIVND (reference sequence). In nucleotides, the CDR3 is TGTGCCAGTAGGACGACAGGGGGGCACACAGATACGCAGTATTTT. It yields the protein CASRTTGGHTDTQYF.

This sequence joins TRBV18 and TRBJ1-4, with D possibly being TRBD1 (6 bases). Looked up from germline, CDR1 is KGHSH and CDR2 is LQKENI. V was clipped by 4 bases and J by 7 bases, with 16 bases between them. The CDR3 has 15 amino acids. CDR3 DNA sequence: TGTGCCAGCTCACTCTACGGGACAAAGGGTGAAAAACTGTTTTTT. It is translated as CASSLYGTKGEKLFF.

The V and J genes are TRBV7-6 and TRBJ2-7; D possibly matches TRBD1 or TRBD2 (5 bases each). Germline-derived CDR1 and CDR2 are SGHVS and FNYEAQ. This CDR3 has 15 residues. V lost 5 bases, J lost 3 bases, and 17 bases lay in between. CDR3 sequence: CASSPRVQGGYEQYF. CDR3 coding DNA: TGTGCCAGCAGCCCGCGGGTGCAGGGTGGCTACGAGCAGTACTTC. Variable domain in full (rest from reference TRBV7-6 and TRBJ2-7): GAGVSQSPRYKVTKRGQDVALRCDPISGHVSLYWYRQALGQGPEFLTYFNYEAQQDKSGLPNDRFSAERPEGSISTLTIQRTEQRDSAMYRCASSPRVQGGYEQYFGPGTRLTVT.

This clone is labeled as medium-sized. This chain joins TRBV28 and TRBJ2-7, with D unclear. Trimming left V 3 bases short and J 8 bases short, with 8 bases between. CDR1 is MDHEN, CDR2 SYDVKM, per germline. CDR3 size: 11 residues. The CDR3 sequence is CASSFPGQQYF. The CDR3 bases are TGTGCCAGCAGTTTCCCGGGTCAGCAGTACTTC.

The chain combines TRBV21-1 with TRBJ2-7; TRBD2 is the table's D call, not checked against the DNA. TRBV21-1 is a listed pseudogene. The CDR3 has 15 residues. The CDR3 bases are TGTGCCAGCAGCAAAGCCCAGGGAGGATCCTACGAGCAGTACTTC. Amino acid sequence: CASSKAQGGSYEQYF.

J is TRBJ2-7 and V is TRBV6-5; 9 bases map to TRBD1. The CDR3 is made up of 15 amino acids. Germline loops: CDR1 MNHEY, CDR2 SVGAGI. V was clipped by 6 bases and J by 3 bases; unmatched bases: 9. CDR3 nucleotides: TGTGCCAGCAGAGGAACGGGACAGGGCCTCTACGAGCAGTACTTC. Its translation is CASRGTGQGLYEQYF.

The chain combines TRBV4-1 with TRBJ1-1; 7 bases are a match to TRBD1. Germline CDR1 MGHRA, CDR2 YSYEKL. V dropped 0 bases and J dropped 5; count of bases not matched to a gene: 0. CDR3 length equals 13 residues. CDR3 in DNA: TGCGCCAGCAGCCAAGACAGGGGGACTGAAGCTTTCTTT. Translating it yields CASSQDRGTEAFF.

V usage is TRBV5-4 and J usage is TRBJ1-3, with 10 bases matching TRBD1. CDR1 is SGHNT and CDR2 is YYREEE in the germline V gene (reference sequence). Trimming removed 3 bases from V and 6 bases from J; junction bases left unmatched: 6. The CDR3 has 15 residues. CDR3 in DNA: TGTGCCAGCAGCTCCAGGACAGGGGGAGAAAACACCATATATTTT. Protein product: CASSSRTGGENTIYF.